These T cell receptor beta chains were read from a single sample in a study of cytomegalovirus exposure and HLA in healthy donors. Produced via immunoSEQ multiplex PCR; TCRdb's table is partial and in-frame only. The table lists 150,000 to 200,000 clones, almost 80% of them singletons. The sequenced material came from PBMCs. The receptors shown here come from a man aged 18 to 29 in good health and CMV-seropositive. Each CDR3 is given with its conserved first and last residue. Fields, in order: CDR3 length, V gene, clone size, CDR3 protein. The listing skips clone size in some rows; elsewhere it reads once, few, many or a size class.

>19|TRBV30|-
CAWRAGRERRLTMLEKLFF
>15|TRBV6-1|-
CASSTTGGVYNEQFF
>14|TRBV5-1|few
CASSHPSLSHTQYF
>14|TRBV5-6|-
CASSLGGRPYEQYF
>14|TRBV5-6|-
CASSSGGGYNEQFF
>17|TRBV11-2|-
CASTFIRQAANTGELFF
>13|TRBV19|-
CASGGTLQETQYF
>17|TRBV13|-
CASSYTEREISTDTQYF
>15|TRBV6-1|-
CASSPLRGENTEAFF
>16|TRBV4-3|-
CASSQTTSPRADTQYF
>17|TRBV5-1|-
CASSSGGTGGRLTEAFF
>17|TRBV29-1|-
CSVAVTSGSRRPYEQYF
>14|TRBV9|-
CASSPNGANYGYTF
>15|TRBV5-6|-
CASSLSKRDYNEQFF
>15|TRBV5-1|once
CASSLTSDPYNEQFF
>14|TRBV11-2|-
CASSMGLIRSEQYF
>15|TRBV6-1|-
CASSKNRGLNEKLFF
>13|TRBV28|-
CASSGQGRHGYTF
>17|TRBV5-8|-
CASSLFGLAGVWETQYF
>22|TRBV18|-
CASSPRPGTSGRFSKFADTQYF
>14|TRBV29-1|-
CSVLGAHREYEQYF
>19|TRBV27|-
CASSLYGLRGTGGNQPQHF
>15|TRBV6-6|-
CASRGGGGADNEQFF
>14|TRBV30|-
CACTPGGSGNTIYF
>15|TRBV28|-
CASRYSGTLNTEAFF
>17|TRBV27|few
CASSLWGGRGLNQPQHF
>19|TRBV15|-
CATSRGGASGRASQETQYF
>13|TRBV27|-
CASRTGFTGELFF
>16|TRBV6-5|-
CASSYSSGRSSYEQYF
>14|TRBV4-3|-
CASSQDIEDQPQHF